Listed below are T cell receptor beta chains from one sample, sequenced in a study of identical twins. TCRdb redid the calling of the 5' RACE reads with MiXCR, one entry per CDR3 protein. Of 750,000 to 950,000 distinct CDR3 sequences listed, around an eighth are singletons. The same data also contributed to another study, on yellow fever vaccine responses in identical twins.

Sequenced material: PBMCs. The receptors were sampled from a woman under 30 in good health. Each CDR3 is given with its conserved first and last residue. D genes are given only for firm matches. Clone size appears in some rows only: once, few, many, or a class for an expanded clone.

TRBJ1-2	TRBD1	-	TRBV12-3/TRBV12-4	TGTGCCAGCAGTGAACCCGGGACAGGGGGGTATAATGGCTACACCTTC	CASSEPGTGGYNGYTF
TRBJ1-1	-	few	TRBV6-5	TGTGCCAGCAGTACTCGGAGGGGAAATTCTGAAGCTTTCTTT	CASSTRRGNSEAFF
TRBJ2-3	TRBD2	many	TRBV12-3/TRBV12-4	TGTGCCAGCAGTCCCAGCGGGGAAAAAACAGATACGCAGTATTTT	CASSPSGEKTDTQYF
TRBJ2-5	-	few	TRBV12-3/TRBV12-4	TGTGCCAGCAGTTTAGAGTTTAAAGAGACCCAGTACTTC	CASSLEFKETQYF
TRBJ1-4	-	-	TRBV6-5	TGTGCCAGCAGTTACGCAGGCAGGGGACGAAATGAAAAACTGTTTTTT	CASSYAGRGRNEKLFF
TRBJ1-2	TRBD1	few	TRBV6-2/TRBV6-3	TGTGCCAGCAGTTACCTGACAGGGACCACCAACTATGGCTACACCTTC	CASSYLTGTTNYGYTF
TRBJ2-1	TRBD1	many	TRBV12-3/TRBV12-4	TGTGCCAGCAGAAGACAGGGCAATGAGCAGTTCTTC	CASRRQGNEQFF
TRBJ2-7	-	-	TRBV5-1	TGCGCCAGCAGCTTGGGGGACCACGAGCAGTACTTC	CASSLGDHEQYF
TRBJ2-2	-	-	TRBV20-1	TGCAGTGCTAGAGCCAGAGACACCGGGGAGCTGTTTTTT	CSARARDTGELFF
TRBJ1-6	TRBD1	few	TRBV28	TGTGCCAGCAGGGGGCCGCAGGGGGCGAATTCACCCCTCCACTTT	CASRGPQGANSPLHF
TRBJ2-5	TRBD1	few	TRBV12-3/TRBV12-4	TGTGCCAGCAGATCGACAGGGCTTCAAGAGACCCAGTACTTC	CASRSTGLQETQYF
TRBJ2-1	-	-	TRBV10-3	TGTGCCATCAGTGAGTCTCAGTCCCGTAACAATGAGCAGTTCTTC	CAISESQSRNNEQFF
TRBJ2-4	-	-	TRBV19	TGTGCCAGTAGTGGCGCAAGCTCCAAAAACATTCAGTACTTC	CASSGASSKNIQYF
TRBJ2-5	-	-	TRBV4-1	TGCGCCAGCAGCCAAGATCGGCTGGAGACCCAGTACTTC	CASSQDRLETQYF
TRBJ1-2	-	few	TRBV29-1	TGCAGCGTTGAAGCAGCCCAGGGGCCTTTTTATGGCTACACCTTC	CSVEAAQGPFYGYTF
TRBJ2-1	-	-	TRBV10-3	TGTGCCATCAGTGGGGGCGGGACCTCCTACAATGAGCAGTTCTTC	CAISGGGTSYNEQFF
TRBJ2-7	TRBD2	few	TRBV7-9	TGTGCCAGCAGCAAATCTAGCGGAAGTTCCTACGAGCAGTACTTC	CASSKSSGSSYEQYF